The clone carrying this TCR beta chain was picked up one time. The data were taken from a study of blood T cell repertoires in COVID-19. Trimming removed 9 bases from V and 5 bases from J, with 18 bases in between. CDR1 SNHLY and CDR2 FYNNEI come from the germline V gene. The CDR3 has 14 amino acids. In the original analysis: Estimation of nucleated cell counts relied on the amplification of reference gene primers. Clones were read by immunoSEQ multiplex PCR, and TCRdb kept only the in-frame ones, dropping some. V and J calls and clone size are given by that table; D and trimming were obtained from the DNA. The sample yields roughly 300,000 clones, 70% to 90% seen once.

The origin of this receptor is a human donor in a cohort sampled during active COVID-19. The genes are TRBV2 and TRBJ2-3; D might be TRBD2 (6 bases). The material sequenced was peripheral blood. The chain's CDR3 is CARAQLANGDTQYF. The CDR3 bases are TGTGCCAGGGCCCAACTAGCTAACGGAGATACGCAGTATTTT.